This TCR beta chain was identified during a study of preoperative IRX-2 immunotherapy in early breast cancer. Libraries were prepared by immunoSEQ multiplex PCR; TCRdb keeps only in-frame clonotypes and omits some of them. The sample consists of around 40,000 clones, approximately 80% of them appearing once. This clone is judged medium-sized. Treatment indicated: preoperative locoregional IRX-2 cytokine immunotherapy. This specimen consisted of tumor tissue, obtained after IRX-2 immunotherapy. The receptor's source is a human donor with breast cancer.

The CDR3 loop is CASTDWGQNQPQHF. CDR3 coding DNA: TGTGCCAGCACCGATTGGGGACAGAATCAGCCCCAGCATTTT. The chain recombines TRBV6-8 with TRBJ1-5, with 7 nucleotides matching TRBD1. This CDR3 contains 14 residues. The trim removed 7 bases at V and 4 bases at J, leaving 7 bases unmatched. Germline V lookup: CDR1 MNHGY, CDR2 SAAAGT.